This TCR beta chain was profiled in a study of T cell clonotyping in hematopoietic cell transplantation. The method was immunoSEQ multiplex PCR; TCRdb's version includes in-frame clones alone and lacks a portion of them. The profile shows tens of thousands of clones, 95% of them singletons. Germline assignment: CDR1 SNHLY and CDR2 FYNNEI. Trimming pared 8 bases from V and 1 base from J, leaving 11 bases between. This CDR3 comprises 14 residues. Turning to this clone: Its antigen is undetermined.

General observations from the study: No sorting was done, leaving CD4 and CD8 contributions mixed. Recipient TCR diversity dropped after transplant; expanded clonotypes rose from day 30 to 180. Broader posttransplant TCR repertoire diversity was predicted by graft donor and pretransplant recipient Inverse Simpson Index values.

Sequences were obtained from peripheral blood mononuclear cells. The receptor's source is a man under 40 in good health. Some clones in this sample may be carry-over from other donors' samples. The rearrangement links TRBV2 to TRBJ2-2; weak D call: TRBD2 (6 bases). CDR3 bases: TGTGCCAGCCGCGGACTAATGAACACCGGGGAGCTGTTTTTT. This sequence encodes CASRGLMNTGELFF.